The clone carrying this TCR beta chain was seen only a few times. Its antigen is still unknown. These data originate in a study of beta chain features in type 1 diabetes. General study points: Patients with Type 1 diabetes showed moderately but significantly shorter TCRB CDR3s in all four CD4+ subsets. Cells that show high TCR expression could be over-represented by cDNA sequencing.

The whole isolated RNA underwent reverse transcription, so sequencing captured expressed TCRB transcripts. Average reads for naive, central memory and regulatory T cell samples were roughly 3.5 million. Assay used: immunoSEQ multiplex PCR; TCRdb lists only in-frame clones, some missing. The sample carries just over 600,000 clones, about a sixth recorded once. Purities over 95% were achieved in all sorted populations. This TCR was recovered from a man aged 18-30 years in good health. The specimen was naive CD4+ T cells from blood.

CDR3 residues: CASSLGLAGGGYEQYF. CDR3 in DNA: TGTGCCAGCAGCTTAGGTCTAGCGGGAGGTGGCTACGAGCAGTACTTC. The V call is TRBV7-2, the J call TRBJ2-7, with TRBD2 identical over 11 bases. Germline V gene sequence: CDR1 SGHTA, CDR2 FQGNSA. The CDR3 totals 16 residues. The V and J ends lost 1 base and 3 bases, in that order; junction bases with no gene match: 5.